Shown below are 5 T cell receptor beta chains from a single sample sequenced in a study of cytomegalovirus exposure and HLA in healthy donors (dated by TCRdb to the late 2010s). Library creation used the immunoSEQ multiplex PCR assay. For the multiplex PCR, a mixture combining 60 forward primers for TCR Vbeta segments and 13 reverse primers for TCR Jbeta segments was used. The source is immuneACCESS, and TCRdb retained only in-frame sequences with V and J called. Part of the clones is not carried over; for the studies checked, unresolved V genes explain less than half of this, and the remainder is unexplained. The sample profile shows under 85,000 clones; 65% to 85% of them were found once. 22% of the sample belongs to the ten largest clones. Sample: PBMCs. These receptors all come from a woman aged 40 to 49 in good health and CMV-seropositive.

This rearrangement joins TRBV6-5 to TRBJ2-5; D uncertain. Germline CDR1 reads MNHEY; CDR2 reads SVGAGI. This CDR3 is 15 amino acids long. The V end lost 5 bases, the J end lost 1 base, and 14 bases lay between the germline ends. The CDR3 reads CASSRAGSAQETQYF. The CDR3 DNA reads TGTGCCAGCAGTCGTGCCGGCAGCGCCCAAGAGACCCAGTACTTC.

The chain is built from TRBV29-1 and TRBJ1-1, with 7 positions matching TRBD1. Germline CDR1 is SQVTM and CDR2 is ANQGSEA. This CDR3 has 12 amino acids. V trimming: 7 bases; J trimming: 4 bases; junction bases outside the gene matches: 6. In nucleotides, the CDR3 is TGCAGCGAACAGGGGTATGGCACTGAAGCTTTCTTT. Its translation is CSEQGYGTEAFF.

The chain is built from TRBV6-6 and TRBJ1-5; 8 bases are shared with TRBD1. Germline CDR1 MNHNY, CDR2 SVGAGI (reference sequence). The junction had 9 bases not matched to a gene; V was cut back by 5 bases and J by 6 bases. This CDR3 comprises 15 residues. The CDR3 DNA follows: TGTGCCAGCAGTCCGACAGGGGCCCTAGGTCAGCCCCAGCATTTT. This sequence encodes CASSPTGALGQPQHF.

The V gene is TRBV2, the J gene TRBJ1-5; D is uncertain. With 6 bases removed from V and 0 bases from J, the gap between germline ends came to 9 bases. The CDR3 covers 14 residues. Germline-derived CDR1 and CDR2 are SNHLY and FYNNEI. The chain's CDR3 is CASSQRDSNQPQHF. As DNA, the CDR3 is TGTGCCAGCAGCCAACGGGATAGCAATCAGCCCCAGCATTTT.

V gene TRBV11-2 combines with J gene TRBJ2-5, with 11 bases that match TRBD2. Germline loops: CDR1 SGHAT, CDR2 FQNNGV. The ends lost 0 bases at V and 5 bases at J; junction bases unmatched: 8. The CDR3 spans 17 residues. The chain's CDR3 is CASSLDSGLAGRETQYF. Here the CDR3 DNA reads TGTGCCAGCAGCTTAGATTCCGGACTAGCGGGCCGGGAGACCCAGTACTTC.